Presented here are 13 T cell receptor beta chains from one specimen sequenced in a study of Ad26.COV2.S vaccination and SARS-CoV-2 variants. The treatment denotes: 15 to 20 received Ad26.COV2.S at low or high dose, single or two shots; a few received placebo; per-sample allocation not given. Vaccine and placebo recipients were sampled on day 63 after the first injection. Assay: immunoSEQ multiplex PCR; the TCRdb copy retains only in-frame clones and omits some. The sample holds about 440,000 clones, around 91% seen once. The material sequenced was peripheral blood, taken in a trial of Ad26.COV2.S vaccine versus placebo. All receptors derive from a person aged 18-65 years who received the Ad26.COV2.S COVID-19 vaccine or a placebo.

This clone has more than one count but fewer than ten. The chain links TRBV29-1 to TRBJ1-2; D is perhaps TRBD1 (5 bases). Germline V CDR1 and CDR2: SQVTM, ANQGSEA. This CDR3 is built from 12 residues. V was cut by 6 bases and J by 6 bases, with 14 bases left in between. CDR3 sequence: CSVGGEQDGYTF. CDR3 sequence (DNA): TGCAGCGTGGGAGGGGAGCAGGATGGCTACACCTTC.

The rearrangement links TRBV10-3 to TRBJ2-5; D uncertain. CDR3 size: 11 residues. Between the trimmed V and J ends, which lost 5 bases and 9 bases, there was a span of 10 bases. CDR1 is ENHRY and CDR2 is SYGVKD in the germline V gene. CDR3 protein: CAISNNGAQYF. CDR3 nucleotides: TGTGCCATCAGTAACAATGGAGCCCAGTACTTC.

This sequence joins TRBV7-2 and TRBJ2-1; 10 positions match TRBD2. The CDR3 extends over 16 amino acids. Germline V CDR1 and CDR2: SGHTA, FQGNSA. The junction had 2 bases not matched to a gene; V was cut back by 3 bases and J by 0 bases. The CDR3 nucleotides read TGTGCCAGCAGCTTCCTAGCGGGGGTCTCCTACAATGAGCAGTTCTTC. Protein sequence: CASSFLAGVSYNEQFF.

The chain employs TRBV20-1 and TRBJ2-1, with a tentative D call TRBD2 (6 bases). Germline V gene sequence: CDR1 DFQATT, CDR2 SNEGSKA (reference sequence). The CDR3 consists of 10 residues. This CDR3 reads CSPGGNEQFF. Here the CDR3 DNA reads TGCAGCCCCGGGGGCAATGAGCAGTTCTTC.

The chain employs TRBV27 and TRBJ2-2; D not resolved. Looked up from germline, CDR1 is MNHEY and CDR2 is SMNVEV (reference sequence). The CDR3 extends over 15 amino acids. The V end lost 6 bases, the J end lost 4 bases, and 15 bases lay between the germline ends. The CDR3 bases are TGTGCCAGCAGCCCCTGGGTAAAGGTCACCGGGGAGCTGTTTTTT. Translation: CASSPWVKVTGELFF.

V usage is TRBV11-1 and J usage is TRBJ1-1, with D unresolved. Germline-derived CDR1 and CDR2 are SGHAT and FQDESV (reference sequence). V shed 6 bases and J shed 5 bases, with 10 bases lying between them. This CDR3 spans 12 amino acids. The CDR3 sequence: CASRRTGTEAFF. Written as DNA, the CDR3 is TGTGCCAGCAGGCGTACTGGGACTGAAGCTTTCTTT.

This clone was counted a single time. The gene calls are TRBV28 and TRBJ2-4, with a weak D call TRBD2 (5 bases). V dropped 5 bases and J dropped 8 bases, with 10 bases sitting between them. Germline V gene sequence: CDR1 MDHEN, CDR2 SYDVKM. CDR3 length: 12 residues. DNA of the CDR3: TGTGCCAGCAGTAATAGCGTAGACATTCAGTACTTC. It translates to CASSNSVDIQYF.

The J gene is TRBJ2-7, the V gene TRBV3-1 (or the pseudogene TRBV3-2), with D perhaps TRBD2 (6 bases). CDR3 length: 13 amino acids. V lost 2 bases, J lost 5 bases, and 10 bases lay in between. Germline V gene sequence: CDR1 LGHDT, CDR2 YNNKEL (reference sequence). The DNA of the CDR3 is TGTGCCAGCAGCCAACCGGGAGCAGACGAGCAGTACTTC. It specifies CASSQPGADEQYF.

V is TRBV13 and J is TRBJ2-7, with 14 bases lining up with TRBD2. The V segment lost 5 bases and the J segment 3 bases; nucleotides outside the gene matches: 6. The germline gives CDR1 PRHDT, CDR2 FYEKMQ (reference sequence). This CDR3 comprises 16 residues. CDR3 region: CASSPGTSGSFYEQYF. DNA for the CDR3: TGTGCCAGCAGCCCCGGGACTAGCGGGAGCTTCTACGAGCAGTACTTC.

V and J are TRBV19 and TRBJ2-2; the D is unclear. The germline V gene has CDR1 LNHDA and CDR2 SQIVND (reference sequence). The CDR3 is 17 residues long. V dropped 2 bases and J dropped 8 bases, with 21 bases sitting between them. This CDR3 reads CASSILRLDSTLGELFF. The CDR3 coding sequence is TGTGCCAGTAGTATACTCCGGCTAGACTCCACCCTAGGGGAGCTGTTTTTT.

The CDR3 protein is CASTSPGQGTPGELFF. CDR3 bases: TGTGCCAGCACCAGTCCGGGACAGGGTACTCCCGGGGAGCTGTTTTTT. The chain couples TRBV25-1 to TRBJ2-2; TRBD1 matches at 9 bases. The germline V gene has CDR1 MGHDK and CDR2 SYGVNS. This CDR3 contains 16 residues. The J segment lost 6 bases and the V segment lost 7 bases, leaving 12 bases of the junction unmatched.

This clone has only one observation. The chain has TRBV29-1 and TRBJ2-2; 8 bases match TRBD1. The CDR3 sequence is 14 residues long. The germline V gene has CDR1 SQVTM and CDR2 ANQGSEA. Losses at the gene ends were 5 bases for V and 5 bases for J; bases not matched to a gene: 7. DNA of the CDR3: TGCAGCGTTTTGGACAGGGACAAGACCGGGGAGCTGTTTTTT. Protein sequence: CSVLDRDKTGELFF.

To note about this clone: Its ends do not fully match the called genes, so a read error is possible. The rearrangement joins TRBV4-3 to TRBJ1-6, with TRBD1 matching 9 bases. This CDR3 contains 17 residues. In germline, CDR1 is LGHNA, CDR2 YSLEER. The chain's CDR3 is CTSSHPQGAVYNSPLHF. CDR3 DNA sequence: TGCACCAGCAGCCACCCACAGGGGGCTGTATATAATTCACCCCTCCACTTT.